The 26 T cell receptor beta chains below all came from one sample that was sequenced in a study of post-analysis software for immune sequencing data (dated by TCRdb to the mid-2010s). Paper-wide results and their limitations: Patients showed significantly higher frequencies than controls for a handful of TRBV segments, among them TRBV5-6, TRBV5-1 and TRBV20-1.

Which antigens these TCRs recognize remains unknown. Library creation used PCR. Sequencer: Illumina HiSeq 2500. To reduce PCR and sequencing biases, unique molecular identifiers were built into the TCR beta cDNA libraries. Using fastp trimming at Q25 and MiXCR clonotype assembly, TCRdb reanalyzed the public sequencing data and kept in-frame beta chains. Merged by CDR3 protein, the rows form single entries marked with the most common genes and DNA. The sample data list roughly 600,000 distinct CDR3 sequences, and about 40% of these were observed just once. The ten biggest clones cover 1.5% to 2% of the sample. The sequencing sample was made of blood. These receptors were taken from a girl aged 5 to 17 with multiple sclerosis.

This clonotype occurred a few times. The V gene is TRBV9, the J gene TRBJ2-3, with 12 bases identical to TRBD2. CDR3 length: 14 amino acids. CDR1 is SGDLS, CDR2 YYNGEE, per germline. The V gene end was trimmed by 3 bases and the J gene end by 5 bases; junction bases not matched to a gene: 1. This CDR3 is CASSAGLAGDTQYF. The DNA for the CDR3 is TGTGCCAGCAGCGCGGGACTAGCGGGAGATACGCAGTATTTT.

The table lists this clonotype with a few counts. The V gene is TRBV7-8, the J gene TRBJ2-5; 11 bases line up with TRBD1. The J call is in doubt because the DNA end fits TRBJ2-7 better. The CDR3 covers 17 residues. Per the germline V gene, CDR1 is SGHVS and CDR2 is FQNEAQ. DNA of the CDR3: TGTGCCAGCAGCCCCAGGGGCTTGGACAGGGGGCTTTACGAGCAGTACTTC. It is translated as CASSPRGLDRGLYEQYF.

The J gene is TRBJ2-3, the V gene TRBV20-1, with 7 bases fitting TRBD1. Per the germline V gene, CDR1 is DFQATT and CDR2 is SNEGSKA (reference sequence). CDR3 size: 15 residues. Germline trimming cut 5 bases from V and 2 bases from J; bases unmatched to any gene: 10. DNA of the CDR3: TGCAGTGCTCCAGACAGGAAGGGGGCCACAGATACGCAGTATTTT. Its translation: CSAPDRKGATDTQYF.

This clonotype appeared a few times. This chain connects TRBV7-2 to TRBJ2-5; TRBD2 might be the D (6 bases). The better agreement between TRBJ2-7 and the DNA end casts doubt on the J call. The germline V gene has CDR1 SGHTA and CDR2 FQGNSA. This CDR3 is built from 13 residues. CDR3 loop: CASSTRGVGEQYF. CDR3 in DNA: TGTGCCAGCAGCACGCGCGGGGTTGGCGAGCAGTACTTC.

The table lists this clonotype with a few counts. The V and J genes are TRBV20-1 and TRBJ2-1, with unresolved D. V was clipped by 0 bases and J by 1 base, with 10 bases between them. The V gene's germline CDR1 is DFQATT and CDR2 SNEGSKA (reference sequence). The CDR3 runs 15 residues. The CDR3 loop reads CSARDWYRSYNEQFF. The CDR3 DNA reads TGCAGTGCTAGAGATTGGTACAGATCCTACAATGAGCAGTTCTTC.

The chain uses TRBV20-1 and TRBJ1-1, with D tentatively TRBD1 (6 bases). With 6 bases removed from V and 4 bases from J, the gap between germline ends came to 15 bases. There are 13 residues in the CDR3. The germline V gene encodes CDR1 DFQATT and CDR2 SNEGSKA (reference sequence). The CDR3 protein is CSAISTGRTEAFF. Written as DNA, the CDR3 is TGCAGTGCCATCTCAACAGGGCGCACTGAAGCTTTCTTT.

The CDR3 region is CASSSGRASSYNEQFF. DNA of the CDR3: TGTGCCAGCAGCTCCGGGAGGGCCAGCTCCTACAATGAGCAGTTCTTC. The chain carries TRBV5-4 and TRBJ2-1; 8 positions agree with TRBD2. Germline V gene lookup returns CDR1 SGHNT and CDR2 YYREEE (reference sequence). V trimming: 3 bases; J trimming: 0 bases; junction bases outside the gene matches: 5. The CDR3 has 16 residues.

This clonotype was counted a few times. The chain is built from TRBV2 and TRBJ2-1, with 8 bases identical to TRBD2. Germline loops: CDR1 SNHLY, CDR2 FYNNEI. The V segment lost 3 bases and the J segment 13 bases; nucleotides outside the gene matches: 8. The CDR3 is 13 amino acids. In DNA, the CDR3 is TGTGCCAGCAGTGATCGAATTGGACTAGCCCAGTTCTTC. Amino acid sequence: CASSDRIGLAQFF.

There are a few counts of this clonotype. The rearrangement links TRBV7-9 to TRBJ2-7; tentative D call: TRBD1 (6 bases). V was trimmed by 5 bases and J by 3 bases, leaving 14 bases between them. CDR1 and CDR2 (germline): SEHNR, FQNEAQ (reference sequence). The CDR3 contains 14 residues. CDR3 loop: CASSLQGTLYEQYF. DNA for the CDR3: TGTGCCAGCAGCCTCCAGGGGACGCTCTACGAGCAGTACTTC.

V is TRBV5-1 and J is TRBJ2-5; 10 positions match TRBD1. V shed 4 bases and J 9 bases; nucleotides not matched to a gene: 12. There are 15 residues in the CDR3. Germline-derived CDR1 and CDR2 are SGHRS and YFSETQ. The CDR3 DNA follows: TGCGCCAGCAGCGCGGCTGGGACAGGGGTGGAGGCCCAGTACTTC. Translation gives CASSAAGTGVEAQYF.

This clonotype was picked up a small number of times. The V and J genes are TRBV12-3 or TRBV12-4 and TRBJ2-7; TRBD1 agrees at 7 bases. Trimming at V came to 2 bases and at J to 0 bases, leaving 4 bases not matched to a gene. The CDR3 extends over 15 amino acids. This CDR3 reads CASSLLGQDSYEQYF. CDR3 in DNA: TGTGCCAGCAGTTTACTCGGACAGGACTCCTACGAGCAGTACTTC.

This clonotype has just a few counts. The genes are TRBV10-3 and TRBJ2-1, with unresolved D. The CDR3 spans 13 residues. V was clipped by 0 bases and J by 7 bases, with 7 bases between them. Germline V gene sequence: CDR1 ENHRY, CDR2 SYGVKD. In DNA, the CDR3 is TGTGCCATCAGTGAGTCAGCCGGGAATGAGCAGTTCTTC. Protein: CAISESAGNEQFF.

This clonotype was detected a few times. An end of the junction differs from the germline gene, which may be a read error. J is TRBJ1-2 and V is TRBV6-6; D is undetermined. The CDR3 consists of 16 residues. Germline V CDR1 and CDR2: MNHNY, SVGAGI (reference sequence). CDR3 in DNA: TGTGCCAGCACTTACAAAGGAGCGGGGTCTAGCTATGGCTACACCTTC. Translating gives CASTYKGAGSSYGYTF.

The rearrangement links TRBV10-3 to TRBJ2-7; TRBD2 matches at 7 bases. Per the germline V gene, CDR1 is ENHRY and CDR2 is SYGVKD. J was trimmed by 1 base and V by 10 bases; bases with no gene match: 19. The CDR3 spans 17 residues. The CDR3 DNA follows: TGTGCCACCTTAACATGGGTCGGCCGGGAGGCGTCCTACGAGCAGTACTTC. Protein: CATLTWVGREASYEQYF.

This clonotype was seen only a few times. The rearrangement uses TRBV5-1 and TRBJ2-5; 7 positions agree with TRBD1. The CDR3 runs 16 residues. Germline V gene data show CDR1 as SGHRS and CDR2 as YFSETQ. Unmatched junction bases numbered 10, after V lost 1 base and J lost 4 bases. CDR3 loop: CASSLTHRGEGETQYF. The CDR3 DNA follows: TGCGCCAGCAGCTTGACTCACAGGGGAGAAGGAGAGACCCAGTACTTC.

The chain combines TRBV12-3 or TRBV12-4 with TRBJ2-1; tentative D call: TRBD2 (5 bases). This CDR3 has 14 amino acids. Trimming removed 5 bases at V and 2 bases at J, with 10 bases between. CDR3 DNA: TGTGCCAGCAGTCCGGGAAGGCCCTACAATGAGCAGTTCTTC. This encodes CASSPGRPYNEQFF.

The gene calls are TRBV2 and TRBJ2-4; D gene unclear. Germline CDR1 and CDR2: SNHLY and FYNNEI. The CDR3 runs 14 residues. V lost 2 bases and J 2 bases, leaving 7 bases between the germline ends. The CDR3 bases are TGTGCCAGCAGTGAACAGGAGACCAAAAACATTCAGTACTTC. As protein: CASSEQETKNIQYF. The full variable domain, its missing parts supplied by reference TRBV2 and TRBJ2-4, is EPEVTQTPSHQVTQMGQEVILRCVPISNHLYFYWYRQILGQKVEFLVSFYNNEISEKSEIFDDQFSVERPDGSNFTLKIRSTKLEDSAMYFCASSEQETKNIQYFGAGTRLSVL.

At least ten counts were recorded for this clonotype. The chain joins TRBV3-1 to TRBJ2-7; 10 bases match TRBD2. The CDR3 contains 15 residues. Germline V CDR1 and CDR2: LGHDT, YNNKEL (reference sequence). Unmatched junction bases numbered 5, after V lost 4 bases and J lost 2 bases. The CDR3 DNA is TGTGCCAGCAGCCCAGTAGCGGGGGGACCCTACGAGCAGTACTTC. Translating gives CASSPVAGGPYEQYF.

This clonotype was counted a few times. CDR3 DNA sequence: TGCGCCAGCAGTTCAACCACAGGGGGATTTGAGCAGTACTTC. This sequence encodes CASSSTTGGFEQYF. The chain combines TRBV5-1 with TRBJ2-7; 8 bases line up with TRBD1. The V gene's germline CDR1 is SGHRS and CDR2 YFSETQ. This CDR3 has 14 amino acids. V shed 5 bases and J 7 bases; nucleotides not matched to a gene: 11.

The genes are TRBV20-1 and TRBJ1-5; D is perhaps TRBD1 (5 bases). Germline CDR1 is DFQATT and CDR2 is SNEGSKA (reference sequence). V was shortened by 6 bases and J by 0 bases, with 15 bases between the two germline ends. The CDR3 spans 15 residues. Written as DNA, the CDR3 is TGCAGTGCCAGACGGGGGTCTACTAGCAATCAGCCCCAGCATTTT. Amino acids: CSARRGSTSNQPQHF.

The CDR3 loop is CSARRVPQNTEAFF. DNA for the CDR3: TGCAGTGCCCGGCGGGTTCCTCAGAACACTGAAGCTTTCTTT. The V gene is TRBV20-1, the J gene TRBJ1-1; D unclear. Germline V gene lookup returns CDR1 DFQATT and CDR2 SNEGSKA (reference sequence). Trimming took off 6 bases at V and 1 base at J, with 15 bases between the two ends. The CDR3 is 14 amino acids.

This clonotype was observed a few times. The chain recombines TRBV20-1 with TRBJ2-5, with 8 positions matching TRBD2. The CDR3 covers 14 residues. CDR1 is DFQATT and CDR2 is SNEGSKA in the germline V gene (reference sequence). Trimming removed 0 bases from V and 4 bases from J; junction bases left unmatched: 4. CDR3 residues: CSARDLAGGETQYF. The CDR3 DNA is TGCAGTGCTAGAGATCTGGCGGGGGGAGAGACCCAGTACTTC.

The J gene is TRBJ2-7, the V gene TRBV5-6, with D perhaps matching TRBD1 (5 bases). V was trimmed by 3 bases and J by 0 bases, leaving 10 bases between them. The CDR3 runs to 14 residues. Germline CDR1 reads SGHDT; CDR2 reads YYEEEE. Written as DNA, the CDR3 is TGTGCCAGCAGCTGGACCGACAGCTCCTACGAGCAGTACTTC. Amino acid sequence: CASSWTDSSYEQYF.

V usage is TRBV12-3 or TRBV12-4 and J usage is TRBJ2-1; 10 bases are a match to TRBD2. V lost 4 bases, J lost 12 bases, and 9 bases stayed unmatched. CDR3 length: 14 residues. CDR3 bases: TGTGCCAGCAGTTATAAAGCGGGAGGGCGGGTGCAGTTCTTC. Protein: CASSYKAGGRVQFF.

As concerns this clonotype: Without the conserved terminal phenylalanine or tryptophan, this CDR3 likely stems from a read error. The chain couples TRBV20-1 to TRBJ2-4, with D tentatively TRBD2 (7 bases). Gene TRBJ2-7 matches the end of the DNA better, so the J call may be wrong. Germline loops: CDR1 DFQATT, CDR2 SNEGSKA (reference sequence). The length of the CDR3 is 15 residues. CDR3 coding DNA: TGCAGTGCTAGAGGAGGGGGGGGACTCTCCTACGAGCAGTACTGC. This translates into CSARGGGGLSYEQYC.

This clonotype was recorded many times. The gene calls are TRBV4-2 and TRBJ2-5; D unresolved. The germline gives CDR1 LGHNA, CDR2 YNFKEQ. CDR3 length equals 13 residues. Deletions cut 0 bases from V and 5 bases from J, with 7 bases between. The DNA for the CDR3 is TGTGCCAGCAGCCAAGAAGGCAGGGAGACCCAGTACTTC. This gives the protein CASSQEGRETQYF.